Below, 22 T cell receptor beta chains from the same sample are listed, as sequenced in a study of identical twins. TCRdb independently ran MiXCR on the 5' RACE reads; one entry per CDR3 protein. The sample has some 1,700,000 distinct CDR3 sequences; around 29% are singletons. Source material: cord blood. The receptors here all came from a newborn girl in good health.

This clonotype was counted only a few times. V usage is TRBV28 and J usage is TRBJ1-1; D is possibly TRBD1 (6 bases). Looked up from germline, CDR1 is MDHEN and CDR2 is SYDVKM. CDR3 length: 14 amino acids. Trimming stripped 5 bases from V and 3 bases from J, with 13 bases between. The CDR3 sequence: CASSPLDSDTEAFF. The CDR3 region has the DNA TGTGCCAGCAGTCCACTGGACAGCGACACTGAAGCTTTCTTT.

The chain carries TRBV10-3 and TRBJ2-1; the D gene is possibly TRBD2 (6 bases). The V gene lost 1 base and the J gene lost 0 bases, with 7 bases spanning the gap. The germline V gene has CDR1 ENHRY and CDR2 SYGVKD. This CDR3 is built from 15 residues. This CDR3 is CAISEWTTSYNEQFF. Written as DNA, the CDR3 is TGTGCCATCAGTGAGTGGACTACCTCCTACAATGAGCAGTTCTTC.

For this clonotype: A read error may be the cause here, since a much bigger clone is one base away. The chain uses TRBV20-1 and TRBJ2-7, with 7 positions matching TRBD2. The germline CDR1 and CDR2 sequences are DFQATT and SNEGSKA (reference sequence). V shed 3 bases, J shed 5 bases, and the junction held 4 bases outside the gene matches. The CDR3 sequence is 12 residues long. The chain's CDR3 is CSASGRPHEQYF. For the CDR3, the DNA is TGCAGTGCTAGCGGGAGGCCCCACGAGCAGTACTTC.

The chain couples TRBV9 to TRBJ2-3; 10 nucleotides line up with TRBD1. Germline trimming cut 4 bases from V and 4 bases from J; bases unmatched to any gene: 6. This CDR3 has 15 residues. CDR1 is SGDLS, CDR2 YYNGEE, per germline. DNA of the CDR3: TGTGCCAGCAGCCCACGGGACAGGGGCCCAGATACGCAGTATTTT. Protein product: CASSPRDRGPDTQYF. Supplemented by reference TRBV9 and TRBJ2-3, the full variable domain reads DSGVTQTPKHLITATGQRVTLRCSPRSGDLSVYWYQQSLDQGLQFLIQYYNGEERAKGNILERFSAQQFPDLHSELNLSSLELGDSALYFCASSPRDRGPDTQYFGPGTRLTVL.

The V call is TRBV25-1, the J call TRBJ1-6, with D possibly being TRBD1 (5 bases). The CDR3 length is 12 residues. In germline, CDR1 is MGHDK, CDR2 SYGVNS. V shed 4 bases and J shed 10 bases, with 8 bases lying between them. CDR3 loop: CASSAGLSPLHF. The CDR3 DNA is TGTGCCAGCAGTGCAGGGTTGTCACCCCTCCACTTT. Full variable domain (rest looked up from reference TRBV25-1 and TRBJ1-6): EADIYQTPRYLVIGTGKKITLECSQTMGHDKMYWYQQDPGMELHLIHYSYGVNSTEKGDLSSESTVSRIRTEHFPLTLESARPSHTSQYLCASSAGLSPLHFGNGTRLTVT.

This chain uses TRBV7-9 with TRBJ2-7, with no clear D. Germline V CDR1 and CDR2: SEHNR, FQNEAQ (reference sequence). Trimming shortened V by 5 bases and J by 9 bases, and 17 bases separated the two germline ends. The CDR3 has 13 amino acids. The CDR3 DNA reads as TGTGCCAGCAGCGGGCTGACTGCTGCCGCGCAGTACTTC. Encoded protein: CASSGLTAAAQYF.

This clonotype was seen a few times. The V call is TRBV7-2, the J call TRBJ2-2; perhaps TRBD2 as D (5 bases). This CDR3 is 15 amino acids long. Germline loops: CDR1 SGHTA, CDR2 FQGNSA. Between the trimmed V and J ends, which lost 0 bases and 10 bases, there was a span of 15 bases. The CDR3 DNA reads TGTGCCAGCAGCTTAGCAGGTCTTGTGGGAGAGGAGCTGTTTTTT. This codes for CASSLAGLVGEELFF.

This chain uses TRBV29-1 with TRBJ2-7; 7 bases agree with TRBD1. With 5 bases clipped from V and 2 bases from J, the junction kept 3 bases outside the gene matches. Germline V CDR1 and CDR2: SQVTM, ANQGSEA. The CDR3 spans 12 residues. CDR3 DNA sequence: TGCAGCGTTACGACAGGGCCCTACGAGCAGTACTTC. Residues: CSVTTGPYEQYF.

The chain has TRBV19 and TRBJ2-7, with 7 bases identical to TRBD1. This CDR3 is 13 amino acids long. Trimming took 4 bases from V and 1 from J; bases not matched to a gene: 1. Germline V gene sequence: CDR1 LNHDA, CDR2 SQIVND (reference sequence). In DNA, the CDR3 is TGTGCCAGTAGTAAGGGGGCTTCCTACGAGCAGTACTTC. It translates to CASSKGASYEQYF.

The J gene is TRBJ1-2, the V gene TRBV2; a weak D match, TRBD1 (6 bases). This CDR3 spans 14 amino acids. The V end was cut by 6 bases, the J end by 0 bases, with 11 bases between. CDR1 SNHLY and CDR2 FYNNEI come from the germline V gene. In DNA form, the CDR3 reads TGTGCCAGCAGCCGGACAGTTACTAACTATGGCTACACCTTC. Protein product: CASSRTVTNYGYTF.

This chain uses TRBV2 with TRBJ2-4; D is unresolved. Germline CDR1 SNHLY, CDR2 FYNNEI. The CDR3 length is 15 residues. V was shortened by 5 bases and J by 0 bases, with 11 bases between the two germline ends. This CDR3 reads CASSSDTIAKNIQYF. The CDR3 DNA follows: TGTGCCAGCAGTTCAGATACTATAGCCAAAAACATTCAGTACTTC.

The rearrangement joins TRBV4-2 to TRBJ1-5; 7 nucleotides match TRBD1. From germline, CDR1 is LGHNA and CDR2 YNFKEQ. CDR3 size: 16 residues. V lost 0 bases to trimming and J lost 5 bases; unmatched junction nucleotides: 7. CDR3: CASSQEEGQPHQPQHF. The DNA of the CDR3 is TGTGCCAGCAGCCAAGAGGAGGGACAGCCCCATCAGCCCCAGCATTTT.

This chain links TRBV5-1 with TRBJ2-1; 9 positions agree with TRBD1. The germline CDR1 and CDR2 sequences are SGHRS and YFSETQ. This CDR3 has 19 residues. The V segment lost 3 bases and the J segment 2 bases; nucleotides outside the gene matches: 15. CDR3 region: CASSSSKPGQGGAYNEQFF. DNA of the CDR3: TGCGCCAGCAGCTCGTCAAAGCCGGGACAGGGAGGCGCCTACAATGAGCAGTTCTTC.

This clonotype occurred a few times. V gene TRBV25-1 combines with J gene TRBJ1-2, with D possibly being TRBD1 (6 bases). V gave up 5 bases and J gave up 2 bases, with 15 bases separating them. The CDR3 has 15 residues. Germline CDR1 is MGHDK and CDR2 is SYGVNS. This CDR3 reads CASSPPGTKNYGYTF. Written as DNA, the CDR3 is TGTGCCAGCAGTCCCCCCGGGACAAAAAACTATGGCTACACCTTC.

V and J are TRBV7-9 and TRBJ2-2; no firm D call. Germline CDR1 is SEHNR and CDR2 is FQNEAQ (reference sequence). This CDR3 is 14 amino acids long. V lost 1 base and J 3 bases, leaving 6 bases between the germline ends. Here the CDR3 reads CASSLVSYTGELFF. The CDR3 nucleotides are TGTGCCAGCAGCTTAGTTTCGTACACCGGGGAGCTGTTTTTT.

V usage is TRBV5-1 and J usage is TRBJ2-3; TRBD1 is a possible D gene (6 bases). This CDR3 comprises 15 residues. The ends were cut back, 4 bases at V and 3 bases at J, with 15 bases in the middle. CDR1 is SGHRS, CDR2 YFSETQ, per germline. CDR3 sequence reads: CASSTGGQRTDTQYF. Here the CDR3 DNA reads TGCGCCAGCAGCACCGGTGGACAGCGAACAGATACGCAGTATTTT.

A few counts support this clonotype. The chain joins TRBV6-9 to TRBJ2-7; perhaps TRBD1 as D (6 bases). The V gene's germline CDR1 is MNHGY and CDR2 SVAAGI. There are 14 residues in the CDR3. V dropped 0 bases and J dropped 6 bases, with 12 bases sitting between them. CDR3 residues: CASSYSGHRAEQYF. In DNA form, the CDR3 reads TGTGCCAGCAGTTATTCGGGACACAGGGCCGAGCAGTACTTC.

The J gene is TRBJ2-7, the V gene TRBV28, with D possibly being TRBD1 (5 bases). V shed 3 bases and J shed 4 bases, with 16 bases lying between them. From germline, CDR1 is MDHEN and CDR2 SYDVKM. CDR3 length: 15 amino acids. The CDR3 DNA follows: TGTGCCAGCAGTTTGGGGCAGGGAATAGGGTACGAGCAGTACTTC. It is translated as CASSLGQGIGYEQYF.

J is TRBJ2-1 and V is TRBV5-1; the D call may be TRBD1 or TRBD2 (6 bases each). Germline CDR1 and CDR2: SGHRS and YFSETQ. Trimming left V 1 base short and J 4 bases short, with 15 bases between. The length of the CDR3 is 16 residues. The CDR3 coding sequence is TGCGCCAGCAGCTTGAGGGGGAGGTCCCTATACAATGAGCAGTTCTTC. Translation gives CASSLRGRSLYNEQFF.

This clonotype was counted a few times. V usage is TRBV27 and J usage is TRBJ1-2, with D possibly matching TRBD1 (5 bases). From germline, CDR1 is MNHEY and CDR2 SMNVEV (reference sequence). V lost 6 bases, J lost 7 bases, and 18 bases lay in between. The CDR3 is 14 residues long. The CDR3: CASRGFRDRGGYTF. The CDR3, as DNA: TGTGCCAGCAGAGGATTCAGGGATCGCGGTGGCTACACCTTC.

On this clonotype: A much more abundant neighbour one base away suggests this may be a read error. This rearrangement joins TRBV9 to TRBJ2-3, with TRBD2 matching 9 bases. This CDR3 spans 15 amino acids. The germline V gene has CDR1 SGDLS and CDR2 YYNGEE. The CDR3 DNA sequence: TGTGCCAGCAGCCCGGGACTAGCAAACACAGATGCGCAGTATTTT. This encodes CASSPGLANTDAQYF.

This clonotype came up a few times. V usage is TRBV7-2 and J usage is TRBJ1-5; D is possibly TRBD1 (5 bases). This CDR3 contains 16 residues. V was trimmed by 1 base and J by 0 bases, leaving 10 bases between them. Germline V gene data show CDR1 as SGHTA and CDR2 as FQGNSA. DNA of the CDR3: TGTGCCAGCAGCTTAGGGACAAGTAATAGCAATCAGCCCCAGCATTTT. This encodes CASSLGTSNSNQPQHF.